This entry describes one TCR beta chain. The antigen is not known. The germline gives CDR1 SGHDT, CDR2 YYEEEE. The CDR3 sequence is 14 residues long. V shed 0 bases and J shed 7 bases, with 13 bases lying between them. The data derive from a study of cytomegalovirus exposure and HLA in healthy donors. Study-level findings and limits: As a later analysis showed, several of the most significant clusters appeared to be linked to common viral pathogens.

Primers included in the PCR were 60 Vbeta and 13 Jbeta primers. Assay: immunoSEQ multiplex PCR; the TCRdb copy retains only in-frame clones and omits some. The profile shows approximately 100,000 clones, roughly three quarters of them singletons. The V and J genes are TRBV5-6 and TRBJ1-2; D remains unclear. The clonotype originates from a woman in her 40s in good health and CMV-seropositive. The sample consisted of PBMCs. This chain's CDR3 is CASSLGRRETGYTF. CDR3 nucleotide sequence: TGTGCCAGCAGCTTGGGACGGAGGGAGACTGGCTACACCTTC.